This T cell receptor beta chain was sequenced in a study of blood T cells in healthy people across ages. Study observations and caveats: A roughly linear age-dependent decrease characterized TCR beta diversity per million T cells. Whereas aged donors had fewer naive CD4+ cells, long-lived donors had more of them and higher diversity. Researchers report that TCR beta diversity correlated strongly with naive T cell percentage.

There are a few counts of this clonotype. The antigen is not known. The V and J ends lost 4 bases and 1 base respectively, with 11 bases between them. The germline gives CDR1 SNHLY, CDR2 FYNNEI. The CDR3 runs 15 residues. A second PCR of 7 to 11 cycles used a sample-barcoded 5' primer and a J-beta primer mix. Each cDNA was tagged by a template-switch adaptor containing 12 random nucleotides. TCRdb reanalysed the 5' RACE reads using MiXCR and keeps one entry per CDR3 protein. The sample yields roughly 1,500,000 distinct CDR3 sequences, 40% to 50% seen once. The receptor was isolated from a woman younger than 35 in good health. This chain joins TRBV2 and TRBJ2-1; D is possibly TRBD1 (6 bases). The specimen sequenced was blood. Written as DNA, the CDR3 is TGTGCCAGCAGTGTGGACAGCGGATCCTACAATGAGCAGTTCTTC. It translates to CASSVDSGSYNEQFF.